This passage covers 26 T cell receptor beta chains from one sample sequenced in a study of cytomegalovirus exposure and HLA in healthy donors. Primers included in the PCR were 60 Vbeta and 13 Jbeta primers. Sequenced by immunoSEQ multiplex PCR; TCRdb stores in-frame clones only, minus some. Among about 180,000 clones listed, 75% to 85% were seen once. The sequenced sample consisted of PBMCs. Receptors originate from a man between 18 and 35 years old in good health and CMV-seronegative.

The genes are TRBV5-1 and TRBJ1-2; D gene ambiguous. The CDR3 has 12 amino acids. With 0 bases removed from V and 7 bases from J, the gap between germline ends came to 7 bases. Germline loops: CDR1 SGHRS, CDR2 YFSETQ. The CDR3 loop reads CASSLGAPGYTF. The CDR3 nucleotides read TGCGCCAGCAGCTTGGGGGCGCCTGGCTACACCTTC.

The chain is built from TRBV30 and TRBJ1-3; TRBD1 matches 9 bases. V lost 3 bases, J lost 3 bases, and 6 bases stayed unmatched. The CDR3 consists of 15 residues. The germline V gene has CDR1 GTSNPN and CDR2 SVGIG (reference sequence). The CDR3 sequence: CAWRPQGAGGNTIYF. Written as DNA, the CDR3 is TGTGCCTGGAGACCACAGGGGGCAGGTGGAAACACCATATATTTT.

For this clone: A read error may account for a junction end that differs from germline. This chain joins TRBV7-9 and TRBJ1-2; a possible D gene is TRBD1 (5 bases). The CDR3 runs 18 residues. Per the germline V gene, CDR1 is SEHNR and CDR2 is FQNEAQ (reference sequence). CDR3 amino acids: CSSSPRDRDSPGVPGYTF. The CDR3 nucleotides read TGTTCCAGCAGCCCCCGGGACCGAGACTCACCGGGGGTGCCTGGCTACACCTTC.

The chain uses TRBV29-1 and TRBJ1-1, with 7 bases that match TRBD1. The CDR3 is 15 amino acids. J was trimmed by 11 bases and V by 2 bases; bases with no gene match: 17. Germline CDR1 SQVTM, CDR2 ANQGSEA. DNA of the CDR3: TGCAGCGTTGAATCTGACAGGGCCTTAAGCTGGGGGGCTTTCTTT. As protein: CSVESDRALSWGAFF.

The rearrangement uses TRBV7-3 and TRBJ2-1; a weak D match, TRBD2 (6 bases). The germline V gene has CDR1 SGHTA and CDR2 FQGTGA. Between the trimmed V and J ends, which lost 0 bases and 0 bases, there was a span of 15 bases. This CDR3 contains 18 residues. CDR3 DNA: TGTGCCAGCAGCTTAACGACAGTAGGGAGGAGCTCCTACAATGAGCAGTTCTTC. It encodes CASSLTTVGRSSYNEQFF.

The DNA of the CDR3 is TGTGCCACCAGCAGACTCCGGACAGGGGACGAGCAGTACTTC. It translates to CATSRLRTGDEQYF. The chain links TRBV15 to TRBJ2-7; 9 bases align to TRBD1. This CDR3 comprises 14 residues. CDR1 is LNHNV and CDR2 is YYDKDF in the germline V gene (reference sequence). The V gene end was trimmed by 2 bases and the J gene end by 5 bases; junction bases not matched to a gene: 4.

This clone was recorded once. The J gene is TRBJ2-1, the V gene TRBV27; 9 bases line up with TRBD2. The CDR3 is 15 residues long. Germline assignment: CDR1 MNHEY and CDR2 SMNVEV (reference sequence). V trimming: 2 bases; J trimming: 6 bases; junction bases outside the gene matches: 5. The CDR3 nucleotides are TGTGCCAGCAGTTTAGGGACTAGCAAGGTCAATGAGCAGTTCTTC. Amino acid sequence: CASSLGTSKVNEQFF.

Details on this clone: Other nucleotide sequences in the sample specify the same CDR3. V gene TRBV28 combines with J gene TRBJ2-7, with 10 bases matching TRBD1. Per germline, CDR1 MDHEN and CDR2 SYDVKM. This CDR3 contains 14 residues. V lost 9 bases and J lost 7; bases outside the gene matches: 12. The CDR3 region has the DNA TGTGCCAGTAAGATACCGGGACAGGGGAAGGAGCAGTACTTC. Residues: CASKIPGQGKEQYF. Combining the CDR3 with reference TRBV28 and TRBJ2-7 gives the whole variable domain DVKVTQSSRYLVKRTGEKVFLECVQDMDHENMFWYRQDPGLGLRLIYFSYDVKMKEKGDIPEGYSVSREKKERFSLILESASTNQTSMYLCASKIPGQGKEQYFGPGTRLTVT.

The genes are TRBV11-2 and TRBJ2-1, with 7 bases that match TRBD2. Germline loops: CDR1 SGHAT, CDR2 FQNNGV. V gave up 4 bases and J gave up 2 bases; unmatched junction bases: 8. The length of the CDR3 is 16 residues. The CDR3 coding sequence is TGTGCCAGCAGCTCCACCAGCGGGATAGCCTACAATGAGCAGTTCTTC. Translating gives CASSSTSGIAYNEQFF.

This chain connects TRBV27 to TRBJ1-1; a possible D gene is TRBD1 (6 bases). The germline gives CDR1 MNHEY, CDR2 SMNVEV (reference sequence). Trimming removed 3 bases at V and 8 bases at J, with 19 bases between. CDR3 length equals 15 residues. This CDR3 reads CASSLRGRDGKEAFF. The CDR3, as DNA: TGTGCCAGCAGTTTGAGGGGGAGGGATGGAAAAGAAGCTTTCTTT.

This clone came up a few times. The chain carries TRBV25-1 and TRBJ2-5, with D unresolved. The CDR3 is made up of 15 amino acids. The ends were cut back, 2 bases at V and 4 bases at J, with 14 bases in the middle. Per germline, CDR1 MGHDK and CDR2 SYGVNS. DNA for the CDR3: TGTGCCAGCAGTGAAGACGGGTCCTCCGGAGAGACCCAGTACTTC. It specifies CASSEDGSSGETQYF.

The rearrangement uses TRBV28 and TRBJ2-5; 12 bases map to TRBD2. Unmatched junction bases numbered 8, after V lost 6 bases and J lost 0 bases. The CDR3 totals 17 residues. Germline-derived CDR1 and CDR2 are MDHEN and SYDVKM. The CDR3 loop is CASSKTSGGQYQETQYF. The CDR3 nucleotides are TGTGCCAGCAGCAAGACTAGCGGGGGCCAGTACCAAGAGACCCAGTACTTC.

This clone was recorded once. This rearrangement joins TRBV30 to TRBJ2-1; 12 bases are shared with TRBD2. The length of the CDR3 is 19 residues. From germline, CDR1 is GTSNPN and CDR2 SVGIG (reference sequence). V shed 0 bases and J 8 bases; nucleotides not matched to a gene: 17. CDR3 amino acids: CAWSVRRELAGGIQDEQFF. The DNA of the CDR3 is TGTGCCTGGAGTGTACGAAGGGAACTAGCGGGAGGCATACAGGATGAGCAGTTCTTC.

The J gene is TRBJ2-5, the V gene TRBV9; 9 bases fit TRBD2. Trimming at V came to 0 bases and at J to 5 bases, leaving 8 bases not matched to a gene. Germline V lookup: CDR1 SGDLS, CDR2 YYNGEE. This CDR3 comprises 16 residues. The CDR3, as DNA: TGTGCCAGCAGCGTAGGGCCTAGCGGGGTCCAGGAGACCCAGTACTTC. Translating gives CASSVGPSGVQETQYF.

V usage is TRBV30 and J usage is TRBJ1-5; the D is unclear. Germline lookup yields CDR1 GTSNPN and CDR2 SVGIG (reference sequence). Trimming took off 4 bases at V and 2 bases at J, with 12 bases between the two ends. CDR3 length: 14 amino acids. The DNA of the CDR3 is TGTGCCTGGAAGAGAGCCGGGGGCAATCAGCCCCAGCATTTT. Translated: CAWKRAGGNQPQHF.

This clone came up a few times. The chain has TRBV6-4 and TRBJ2-3, with 10 bases identical to TRBD2. The CDR3 spans 14 residues. V trimming: 5 bases; J trimming: 2 bases; junction bases outside the gene matches: 1. The germline V gene has CDR1 MRHNA and CDR2 SNTAGT. The CDR3 protein is CASSSGGATDTQYF. CDR3 nucleotide sequence: TGTGCCAGCAGTAGCGGGGGGGCCACAGATACGCAGTATTTT.

The V gene is TRBV7-8, the J gene TRBJ2-1; unclear D gene. The length of the CDR3 is 13 residues. Germline V gives CDR1 SGHVS, CDR2 FQNEAQ. V gave up 5 bases and J gave up 9 bases, with 14 bases separating them. CDR3 sequence (DNA): TGTGCCAGCAGCGAGGTTGGCAGAAGTGAGCAGTTCTTC. This sequence encodes CASSEVGRSEQFF.

The V and J genes are TRBV6-6 and TRBJ2-3; D is ambiguous. Trimming pared 1 base from V and 4 bases from J, leaving 6 bases between. The CDR3 loop spans 13 amino acids. CDR1 is MNHNY and CDR2 is SVGAGI in the germline V gene (reference sequence). The CDR3 DNA reads as TGTGCCAGCAGTTACTACCTAGCAGATACGCAGTATTTT. Protein product: CASSYYLADTQYF.

The chain is built from TRBV2 and TRBJ1-6; D is undetermined. Germline CDR1 reads SNHLY; CDR2 reads FYNNEI. The CDR3 spans 14 residues. The germline V and J ends were trimmed by 1 base and 10 bases, with 11 bases remaining between them. CDR3 protein: CASSEVEGNSPLHF. The CDR3 bases are TGTGCCAGCAGTGAAGTAGAGGGAAACTCACCCCTCCACTTT. Drawing the rest from reference TRBV2 and TRBJ1-6, the complete variable domain is EPEVTQTPSHQVTQMGQEVILRCVPISNHLYFYWYRQILGQKVEFLVSFYNNEISEKSEIFDDQFSVERPDGSNFTLKIRSTKLEDSAMYFCASSEVEGNSPLHFGNGTRLTVT.

The chain joins TRBV9 to TRBJ2-3; 9 bases align to TRBD2. Germline CDR1 reads SGDLS; CDR2 reads YYNGEE. This CDR3 has 16 residues. The trim removed 0 bases at V and 0 bases at J, leaving 2 bases unmatched. The CDR3, as DNA: TGTGCCAGCAGCGTAGGGACTAGCGCTAGCACAGATACGCAGTATTTT. It codes for CASSVGTSASTDTQYF.

This chain joins TRBV28 and TRBJ2-5; D gene ambiguous. V was shortened by 3 bases and J by 4 bases, with 12 bases between the two germline ends. The CDR3 totals 14 residues. The germline V gene encodes CDR1 MDHEN and CDR2 SYDVKM. CDR3 sequence reads: CASSLTEALETQYF. The CDR3 DNA is TGTGCCAGCAGTTTGACTGAAGCTTTAGAGACCCAGTACTTC.

This clone appeared a few times. The DNA for the CDR3 is TGTGCCAGCAGCTTAGTAGCGGGGGGGCCGAACGAGCAGTACTTC. Translation gives CASSLVAGGPNEQYF. The chain employs TRBV7-2 and TRBJ2-7, with TRBD2 matching 11 bases. Germline lookup yields CDR1 SGHTA and CDR2 FQGNSA. This CDR3 contains 15 residues. The ends lost 1 base at V and 5 bases at J; junction bases unmatched: 4.

This clone occurred a few times. At one end the junction does not follow the germline gene, possibly because of a read error. The chain combines TRBV7-9 with TRBJ1-1; D may be TRBD1 (5 bases). The CDR3 totals 12 residues. CDR1 and CDR2 from the germline V gene are SEHNR and FQNEAQ (reference sequence). CDR3 in DNA: TGTTCCAGCAGCTCGTTGGACAAGGAAGCTTTCTTT. It translates to CSSSSLDKEAFF.

The rearrangement uses TRBV13 and TRBJ2-3; TRBD2 agrees at 8 bases. V shed 1 base and J 4 bases; nucleotides not matched to a gene: 7. The germline V gene has CDR1 PRHDT and CDR2 FYEKMQ (reference sequence). This CDR3 has 16 residues. CDR3 in amino acids: CASSLVREGPPDTQYF. CDR3 nucleotides: TGTGCCAGCAGCTTAGTTCGGGAGGGCCCCCCAGATACGCAGTATTTT.

This clone was seen a handful of times. The chain carries TRBV11-2 and TRBJ2-7; 7 bases line up with TRBD1. This CDR3 is 15 amino acids long. Germline V gene lookup returns CDR1 SGHAT and CDR2 FQNNGV. Trimming removed 5 bases from V and 4 bases from J; junction bases left unmatched: 11. The CDR3: CASSPRGQRGYEQYF. The CDR3 DNA sequence: TGTGCCAGCAGCCCGAGGGGGCAAAGGGGATACGAGCAGTACTTC.

The rearrangement uses TRBV27 and TRBJ2-7; D not certain. V lost 4 bases, J lost 5 bases, and 9 bases lay in between. CDR1 is MNHEY and CDR2 is SMNVEV in the germline V gene (reference sequence). The CDR3 extends over 12 amino acids. The DNA for the CDR3 is TGTGCCAGCAGTTCCCCAGAGGACGAGCAGTACTTC. As protein: CASSSPEDEQYF.